Below are 14 T cell receptor beta chains sequenced from a single sample in a study of identical twins. TCRdb called the 5' RACE reads again in MiXCR, with one record for every CDR3 protein. The top ten hold roughly 15% of the sample, which has 200,000 to 250,000 distinct CDR3 sequences, 5.5% to 7.5% seen once. The sample was also linked to a second study, of T cells expressing NK-cell markers.

Material: CD8+ T cells sorted from blood. All receptors come from a woman aged 18-29 years in good health.

The genes are TRBV12-3 or TRBV12-4 and TRBJ2-1; TRBD1 matches 9 bases. The CDR3 extends over 18 amino acids. Trimming took 7 bases from V and 5 from J; bases not matched to a gene: 18. CDR3 DNA sequence: TGTGCCAGCACCCCGGGACAGGGTATCCCTCGGGGAGACAATGAGCAGTTCTTC. This translates into CASTPGQGIPRGDNEQFF.

This clonotype was counted a few times. The chain uses TRBV7-9 and TRBJ1-6; 9 positions agree with TRBD1. Trimming took 2 bases from V and 9 from J; bases not matched to a gene: 5. Germline V gives CDR1 SEHNR, CDR2 FQNEAQ (reference sequence). CDR3 size: 15 residues. The CDR3 DNA is TGTGCCAGCAGCTTATCCGGACAGGGGAGTTCACCCCTCCACTTT. This sequence encodes CASSLSGQGSSPLHF.

This chain connects TRBV11-1 to TRBJ2-2; a weak D match, TRBD1 (6 bases). Germline lookup yields CDR1 SGHAT and CDR2 FQDESV (reference sequence). Trimming stripped 4 bases from V and 3 bases from J, with 27 bases between. The length of the CDR3 is 20 residues. CDR3 region: CASSSPPGQTPELYTGELFF. CDR3 coding DNA: TGTGCCAGCAGCTCCCCCCCCGGACAGACCCCAGAACTTTACACCGGGGAGCTGTTTTTT.

This chain uses TRBV5-5 with TRBJ2-1, with a tentative D call TRBD2 (8 bases). This CDR3 has 17 residues. V was trimmed by 5 bases and J by 0 bases, leaving 18 bases between them. Germline V CDR1 and CDR2: SGHKS, YYEKEE (reference sequence). Here the CDR3 reads CASSPGGTESSYNEQFF. The DNA of the CDR3 is TGTGCCAGCAGTCCGGGGGGGACAGAGAGCTCCTACAATGAGCAGTTCTTC.

The chain joins TRBV11-2 to TRBJ2-1; D is possibly TRBD2 (5 bases). The CDR3 has 15 amino acids. Per germline, CDR1 SGHAT and CDR2 FQNNGV. The ends were cut back, 5 bases at V and 5 bases at J, with 16 bases in the middle. CDR3 loop: CASSPIDPADNEQFF. The CDR3 coding sequence is TGTGCCAGCAGCCCAATCGACCCAGCGGACAATGAGCAGTTCTTC.

This clonotype turned up a few times. The chain combines TRBV11-3 with TRBJ2-5, with TRBD1 matching over 9 bases. Germline lookup yields CDR1 SGHNT and CDR2 YENEEA. The CDR3 loop spans 15 amino acids. The V gene end was trimmed by 4 bases and the J gene end by 4 bases; junction bases not matched to a gene: 7. The CDR3 region is CASSSRDRDPETQYF. The CDR3 DNA reads as TGTGCCAGCAGCTCCCGGGACAGGGATCCAGAGACCCAGTACTTC. The full variable domain, rest sourced from reference TRBV11-3 and TRBJ2-5, is EAGVVQSPRYKIIEKKQPVAFWCNPISGHNTLYWYLQNLGQGPELLIRYENEEAVDDSQLPKDRFSAERLKGVDSTLKIQPAELGDSAVYLCASSSRDRDPETQYFGPGTRLLVL.

The CDR3 DNA reads as TGTGCCAGCAGCCATTGGGGAGGGACCTCCTACGAGCAGTACTTC. The encoded protein is CASSHWGGTSYEQYF. The chain uses TRBV7-9 and TRBJ2-7; 7 bases are a match to TRBD2. The V and J ends lost 5 bases and 0 bases, in that order; junction bases with no gene match: 7. Germline CDR1 reads SEHNR; CDR2 reads FQNEAQ (reference sequence). The CDR3 runs to 15 residues.

DNA for the CDR3: TGTGCCAGCAGTTCGCTCGGGGGTGAATACAATGAGCAGTTCTTC. Translation gives CASSSLGGEYNEQFF. The chain links TRBV6-5 to TRBJ2-1; TRBD2 might be the D (6 bases). Looked up from germline, CDR1 is MNHEY and CDR2 is SVGAGI. The V gene lost 4 bases and the J gene lost 4 bases, with 14 bases spanning the gap. This CDR3 has 15 amino acids.

This clonotype has a count of ten or more. V and J are TRBV27 and TRBJ1-2, with 8 bases aligning to TRBD1. V lost 5 bases to trimming and J lost 8 bases; unmatched junction nucleotides: 7. This CDR3 contains 13 residues. Germline values: CDR1 MNHEY, CDR2 SMNVEV (reference sequence). The CDR3 reads CASSRTGTEGYTF. CDR3 DNA sequence: TGTGCCAGCAGTCGGACAGGGACGGAGGGCTACACCTTC.

This clonotype was seen a handful of times. The chain uses TRBV2 and TRBJ2-7; 12 bases line up with TRBD1. This CDR3 has 18 residues. Germline V gene sequence: CDR1 SNHLY, CDR2 FYNNEI. J gave up 0 bases and V 6 bases, and 12 bases lay outside the gene matches. In nucleotides, the CDR3 is TGTGCCAGCAGGGACTACGGGACAGGGGGCATAAGCTCCTACGAGCAGTACTTC. This encodes CASRDYGTGGISSYEQYF.

There are many counts of this clonotype. The CDR3 region is CAISEGSYEQYF. CDR3 bases: TGTGCCATCAGTGAGGGGTCCTACGAGCAGTACTTC. The chain is built from TRBV10-3 and TRBJ2-7; D is ambiguous. V was trimmed by 2 bases and J by 1 base, leaving 3 bases between them. Germline V gene data show CDR1 as ENHRY and CDR2 as SYGVKD. This CDR3 spans 12 amino acids.

This chain links TRBV7-8 with TRBJ2-1, with 14 bases fitting TRBD2. With 5 bases clipped from V and 13 bases from J, the junction kept 7 bases outside the gene matches. The CDR3 consists of 14 residues. Germline V gene data show CDR1 as SGHVS and CDR2 as FQNEAQ. The CDR3 DNA sequence: TGTGCCAGCAGCAACTTGGGGACTAGCGGGGGTCAGTTCTTC. Protein product: CASSNLGTSGGQFF.

In the case of this clonotype: The final CDR3 position lacks the conserved phenylalanine or tryptophan, pointing to a likely read error. Because the CDR3's place on the DNA is in doubt, the DNA is left out and the CDR3 is given as listed by TCRdb. The chain uses TRBV6-4 and TRBJ1-6; the D call in the table, TRBD1, was not verified against the DNA. Germline V gene data show CDR1 as MRHNA and CDR2 as SNTAGT. The CDR3 numbers 13 amino acids, ends counted. CDR3: CASSEGENSPLQL.

Details on this clonotype: A much larger clone lies a single base off, so this may be a read error. V gene TRBV13 combines with J gene TRBJ2-1; D is possibly TRBD2 (5 bases). The CDR3 loop spans 14 amino acids. Germline values: CDR1 PRHDT, CDR2 FYEKMQ (reference sequence). V was cut by 6 bases and J by 9 bases, with 18 bases left in between. The CDR3 spells CASSVRNAEVEQFF. Here the CDR3 DNA reads TGTGCCAGCAGTGTGAGGAACGCGGAGGTTGAGCAGTTCTTC.